The 5 T cell receptor beta chains reported below all come from one sample, sequenced in a study of blood T cell repertoires in COVID-19. The assay was immunoSEQ multiplex PCR, and TCRdb's table has in-frame clones only and misses some. The sample shows 150,000 or so clones, 85% to 95% of them seen only once. Sequenced sample: peripheral blood. These receptor sequences come from a man aged 50 or older with acute or convalescent COVID-19.

The chain's CDR3 is CASSLMGTGAFGYTF. In nucleotides, the CDR3 is TGTGCCAGCAGCTTAATGGGGACAGGAGCGTTTGGCTACACCTTC. This chain links TRBV11-2 with TRBJ1-2, with 8 bases lining up with TRBD1. The germline V gene encodes CDR1 SGHAT and CDR2 FQNNGV. The V segment lost 2 bases and the J segment 7 bases; nucleotides outside the gene matches: 9. The CDR3 loop spans 15 amino acids.

In nucleotides, the CDR3 is TGTGCCAGTAGCCACCCCAGGGCCGGCTACACCTTC. As protein: CASSHPRAGYTF. The rearrangement joins TRBV19 to TRBJ1-2; TRBD1 might be the D (5 bases). The CDR3 is 12 amino acids. From germline, CDR1 is LNHDA and CDR2 SQIVND (reference sequence). The V end was cut by 6 bases, the J end by 8 bases, with 13 bases between.

V gene TRBV3-1 (or the pseudogene TRBV3-2) combines with J gene TRBJ1-1; no reliable D call. The CDR3 is made up of 14 amino acids. V lost 4 bases, J lost 4 bases, and 13 bases lay in between. Germline V gene data show CDR1 as LGHDT and CDR2 as YNNKEL (reference sequence). DNA of the CDR3: TGTGCCAGCAGCCGACGGGGTTGGGGCACTGAAGCTTTCTTT. Translation: CASSRRGWGTEAFF.

This sequence joins TRBV18 and TRBJ2-2; D unclear. The CDR3 is 13 amino acids. V gave up 5 bases and J gave up 6 bases, with 10 bases separating them. The germline CDR1 and CDR2 sequences are KGHSH and LQKENI. The chain's CDR3 is CASSTRSPGELFF. As DNA, the CDR3 is TGTGCCAGCTCAACACGGAGCCCCGGGGAGCTGTTTTTT. The variable domain in full, completed from reference TRBV18 and TRBJ2-2, reads NAGVMQNPRHLVRRRGQEARLRCSPMKGHSHVYWYRQLPEEGLKFMVYLQKENIIDESGMPKERFSAEFPKEGPSILRIQQVVRGDSAAYFCASSTRSPGELFFGEGSRLTVL.

V usage is TRBV19 and J usage is TRBJ1-1; D is ambiguous. Trimming stripped 3 bases from V and 0 bases from J, with 8 bases between. Germline CDR1 reads LNHDA; CDR2 reads SQIVND (reference sequence). CDR3 length: 14 residues. The CDR3 DNA reads TGTGCCAGTAGTATTTATAGCATGAACACTGAAGCTTTCTTT. It codes for CASSIYSMNTEAFF.